This T cell receptor (beta chain) was recorded in a study of cytomegalovirus exposure and HLA in healthy donors. Study-wide points: In an earlier analysis, productive rearrangement rates for most beta V segments clustered near 87% or 30%.

Regarding donors, all were healthy bone marrow donors. Both 60 Vbeta primers and 13 Jbeta primers went into the PCR. Method: immunoSEQ multiplex PCR; TCRdb's copy keeps in-frame clones and lacks some. The sample lists around 100,000 clones; roughly 76% were seen once. The count of this clone is one. Antigen unknown. Other DNA sequences of this sample code for an identical CDR3. V dropped 3 bases and J dropped 3 bases, with 9 bases sitting between them. The CDR3 extends over 14 amino acids. From germline, CDR1 is SGHRS and CDR2 YFSETQ. This clonotype originated in a man aged 35-49 years in good health and CMV-seronegative. The rearrangement joins TRBV5-1 to TRBJ2-2, with TRBD1 as a possible D gene (5 bases). Sequences were obtained from PBMCs. The CDR3 spells CASSSGLYTGELFF. CDR3 DNA sequence: TGCGCCAGCAGCTCAGGGTTATACACCGGGGAGCTGTTTTTT.